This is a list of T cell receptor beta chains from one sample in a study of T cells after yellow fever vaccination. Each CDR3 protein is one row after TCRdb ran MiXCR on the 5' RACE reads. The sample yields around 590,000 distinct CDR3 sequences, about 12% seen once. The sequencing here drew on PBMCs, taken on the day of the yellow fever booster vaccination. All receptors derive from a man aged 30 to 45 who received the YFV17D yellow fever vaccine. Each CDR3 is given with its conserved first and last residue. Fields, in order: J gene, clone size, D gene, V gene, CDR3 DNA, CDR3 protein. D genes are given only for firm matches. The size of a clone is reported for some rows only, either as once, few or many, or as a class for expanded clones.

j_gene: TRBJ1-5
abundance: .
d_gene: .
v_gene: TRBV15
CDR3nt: TGTGCCACCAGCAGGCAGGGTAGCAATCAGCCCCAGCATTTT
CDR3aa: CATSRQGSNQPQHF

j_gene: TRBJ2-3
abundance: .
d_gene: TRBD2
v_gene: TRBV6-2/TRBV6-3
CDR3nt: TGTGCCAGCAGAAATCCAAGGCTAGCGGGGGCGAGCACAGATACGCAGTATTTT
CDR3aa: CASRNPRLAGASTDTQYF

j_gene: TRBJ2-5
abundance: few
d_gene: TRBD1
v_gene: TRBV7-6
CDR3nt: TGTGCCAGCAGCCGTCGTTCCGGGACAGTTCAAGAGACCCAGTACTTC
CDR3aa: CASSRRSGTVQETQYF

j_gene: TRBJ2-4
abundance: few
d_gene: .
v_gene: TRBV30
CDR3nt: TGTGCCTGGAGTGTACTCGAGGGGGGGAACATTCAGTACTTC
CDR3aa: CAWSVLEGGNIQYF

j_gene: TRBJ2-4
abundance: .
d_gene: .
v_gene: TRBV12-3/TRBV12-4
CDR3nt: TGTGCCAGCAGTTTGGGACTGATAATAGCCAAAAACATTCAGTACTTC
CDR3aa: CASSLGLIIAKNIQYF

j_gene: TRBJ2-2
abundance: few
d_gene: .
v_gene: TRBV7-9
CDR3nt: TGTGCCAGCAGCGGACGGGAGACCGGGGAGCTGTTTTTT
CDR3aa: CASSGRETGELFF

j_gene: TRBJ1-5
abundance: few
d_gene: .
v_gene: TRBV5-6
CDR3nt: TGTGCCAGCAGCCCCCGGGACACATATCAGCCCCAGCATTTT
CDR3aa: CASSPRDTYQPQHF

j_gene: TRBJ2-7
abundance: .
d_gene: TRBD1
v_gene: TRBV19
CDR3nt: TGTGCCAGTAGGGGACAGGATTACGAGCAGTACTTC
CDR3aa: CASRGQDYEQYF

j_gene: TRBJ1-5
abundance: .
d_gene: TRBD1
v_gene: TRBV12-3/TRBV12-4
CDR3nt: TGTGCCAGCGGGCACGGGACAGGGAGCAATCAGCCCCAGCATTTT
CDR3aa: CASGHGTGSNQPQHF

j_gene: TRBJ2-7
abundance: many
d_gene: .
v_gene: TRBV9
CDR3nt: TGTGCCAGCAGCGCCGAAGGGGACCACGAGCAGTACTTC
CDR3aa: CASSAEGDHEQYF